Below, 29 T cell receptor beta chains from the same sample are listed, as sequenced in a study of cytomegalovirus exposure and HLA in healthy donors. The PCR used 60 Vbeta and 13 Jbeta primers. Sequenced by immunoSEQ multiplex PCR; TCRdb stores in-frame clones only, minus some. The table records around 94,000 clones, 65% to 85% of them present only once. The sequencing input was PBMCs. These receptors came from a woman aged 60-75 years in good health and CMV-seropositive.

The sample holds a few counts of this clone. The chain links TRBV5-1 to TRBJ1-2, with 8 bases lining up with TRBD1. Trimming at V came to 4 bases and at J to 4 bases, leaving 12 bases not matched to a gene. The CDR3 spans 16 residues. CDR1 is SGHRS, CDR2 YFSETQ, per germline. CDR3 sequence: CASSLSRTGLIYGYTF. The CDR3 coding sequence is TGCGCCAGCAGCCTCTCCAGGACAGGGTTGATCTATGGCTACACCTTC. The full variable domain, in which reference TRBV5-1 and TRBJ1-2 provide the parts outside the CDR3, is KAGVTQTPRYLIKTRGQQVTLSCSPISGHRSVSWYQQTPGQGLQFLFEYFSETQRNKGNFPGRFSGRQFSNSRSEMNVSTLELGDSALYLCASSLSRTGLIYGYTFGSGTRLTVV.

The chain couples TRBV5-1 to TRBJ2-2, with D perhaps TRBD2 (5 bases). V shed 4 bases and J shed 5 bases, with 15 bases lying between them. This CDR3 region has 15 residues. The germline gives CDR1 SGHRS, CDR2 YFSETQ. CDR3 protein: CASSPTVGETGELFF. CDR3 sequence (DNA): TGCGCCAGCAGCCCCACCGTGGGAGAGACCGGGGAGCTGTTTTTT.

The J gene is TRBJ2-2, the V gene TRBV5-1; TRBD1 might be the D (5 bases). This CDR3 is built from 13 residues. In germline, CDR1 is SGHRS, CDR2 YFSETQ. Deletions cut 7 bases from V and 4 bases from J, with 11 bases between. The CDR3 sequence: CASGLRVTGELFF. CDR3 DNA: TGCGCCAGCGGTCTCAGGGTCACCGGGGAGCTGTTTTTT.

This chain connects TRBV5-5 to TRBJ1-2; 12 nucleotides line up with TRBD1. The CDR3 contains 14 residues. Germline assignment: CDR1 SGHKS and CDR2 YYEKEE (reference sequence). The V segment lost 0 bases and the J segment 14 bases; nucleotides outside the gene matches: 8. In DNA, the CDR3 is TGTGCCAGCAGCTTGGTAGGGACAGGGGGCGGTAAGACCTTC. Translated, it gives CASSLVGTGGGKTF. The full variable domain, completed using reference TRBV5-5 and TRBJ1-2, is DAGVTQSPTHLIKTRGQQVTLRCSPISGHKSVSWYQQVLGQGPQFIFQYYEKEERGRGNFPDRFSARQFPNYSSELNVNALLLGDSALYLCASSLVGTGGGKTFGSGTRLTVV.

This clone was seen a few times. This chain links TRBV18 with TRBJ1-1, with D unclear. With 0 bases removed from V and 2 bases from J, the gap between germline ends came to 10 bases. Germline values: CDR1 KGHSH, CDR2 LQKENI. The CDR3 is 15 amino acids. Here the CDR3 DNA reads TGTGCCAGCTCACCACCAGCGTCATTTAACACTGAAGCTTTCTTT. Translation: CASSPPASFNTEAFF. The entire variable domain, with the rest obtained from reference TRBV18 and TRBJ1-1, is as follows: NAGVMQNPRHLVRRRGQEARLRCSPMKGHSHVYWYRQLPEEGLKFMVYLQKENIIDESGMPKERFSAEFPKEGPSILRIQQVVRGDSAAYFCASSPPASFNTEAFFGQGTRLTVV.

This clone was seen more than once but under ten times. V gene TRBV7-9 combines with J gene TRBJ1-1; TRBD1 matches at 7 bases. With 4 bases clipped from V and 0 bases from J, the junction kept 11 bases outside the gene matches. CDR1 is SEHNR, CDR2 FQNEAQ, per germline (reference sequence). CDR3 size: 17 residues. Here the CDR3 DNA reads TGTGCCAGCAGCTCTCCCTCGAGGACAGGCCTGAACACTGAAGCTTTCTTT. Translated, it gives CASSSPSRTGLNTEAFF.

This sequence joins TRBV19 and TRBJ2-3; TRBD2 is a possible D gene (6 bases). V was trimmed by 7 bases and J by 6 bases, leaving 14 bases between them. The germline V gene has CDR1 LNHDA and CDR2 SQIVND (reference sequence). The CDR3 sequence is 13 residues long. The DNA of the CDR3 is TGTGCCAGTAACACGGGAGTCCCCGATACGCAGTATTTT. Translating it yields CASNTGVPDTQYF.

CDR3 region: CASSEGRDTGELFF. The DNA of the CDR3 is TGTGCCAGCTCAGAGGGCCGGGACACCGGGGAGCTGTTTTTT. The chain couples TRBV11-2 to TRBJ2-2; tentative D call: TRBD2 (5 bases). This CDR3 region has 14 residues. Germline V CDR1 and CDR2: SGHAT, FQNNGV. The V and J ends lost 8 bases and 3 bases respectively, with 13 bases between them.

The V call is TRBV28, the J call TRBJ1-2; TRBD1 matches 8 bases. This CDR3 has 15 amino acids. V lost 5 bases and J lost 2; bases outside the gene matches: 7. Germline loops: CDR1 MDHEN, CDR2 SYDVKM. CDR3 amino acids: CASSTGQGANYGYTF. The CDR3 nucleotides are TGTGCCAGCAGTACCGGACAGGGAGCGAACTATGGCTACACCTTC.

The CDR3: CASSRDTGELFF. Written as DNA, the CDR3 is TGTGCCAGCAGCCGGGACACCGGGGAGCTGTTTTTT. The chain combines TRBV5-4 with TRBJ2-2; D remains ambiguous. This CDR3 is 12 amino acids long. V lost 4 bases to trimming and J lost 3 bases, with 4 bases between them. The germline gives CDR1 SGHNT, CDR2 YYREEE (reference sequence).

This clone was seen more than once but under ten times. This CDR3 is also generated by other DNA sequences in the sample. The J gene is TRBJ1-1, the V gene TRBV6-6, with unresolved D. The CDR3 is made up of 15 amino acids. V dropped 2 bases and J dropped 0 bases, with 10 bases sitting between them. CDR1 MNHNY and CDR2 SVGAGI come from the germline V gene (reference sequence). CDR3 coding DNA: TGTGCCAGCAGTTACGCCCCCCACATGAACACTGAAGCTTTCTTT. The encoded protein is CASSYAPHMNTEAFF.

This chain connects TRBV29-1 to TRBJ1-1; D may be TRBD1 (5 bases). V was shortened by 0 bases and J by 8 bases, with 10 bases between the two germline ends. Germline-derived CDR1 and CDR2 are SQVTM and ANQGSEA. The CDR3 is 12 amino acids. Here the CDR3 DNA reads TGCAGCGTTGAAGATCCGGGGGGGGAAGCTTTCTTT. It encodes CSVEDPGGEAFF.

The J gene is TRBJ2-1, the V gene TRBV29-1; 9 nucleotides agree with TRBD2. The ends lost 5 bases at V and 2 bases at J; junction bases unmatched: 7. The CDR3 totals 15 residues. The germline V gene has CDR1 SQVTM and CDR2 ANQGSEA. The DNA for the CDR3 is TGCAGCGTTCCTAGAAGACTAGCGGCCTACAATGAGCAGTTCTTC. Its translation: CSVPRRLAAYNEQFF.

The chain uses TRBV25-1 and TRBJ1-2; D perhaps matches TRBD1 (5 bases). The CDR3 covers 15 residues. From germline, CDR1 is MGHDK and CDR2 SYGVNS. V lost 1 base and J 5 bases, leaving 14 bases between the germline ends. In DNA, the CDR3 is TGTGCCAGCAGTGAATGGGGAGGGGTTGGGTATGGCTACACCTTC. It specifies CASSEWGGVGYGYTF.

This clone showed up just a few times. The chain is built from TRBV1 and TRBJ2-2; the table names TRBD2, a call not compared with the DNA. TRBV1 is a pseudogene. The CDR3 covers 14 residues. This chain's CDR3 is CTRPGGTNTGELFF. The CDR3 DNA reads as TGCACCAGACCGGGGGGCACGAACACCGGGGAGCTGTTTTTT.

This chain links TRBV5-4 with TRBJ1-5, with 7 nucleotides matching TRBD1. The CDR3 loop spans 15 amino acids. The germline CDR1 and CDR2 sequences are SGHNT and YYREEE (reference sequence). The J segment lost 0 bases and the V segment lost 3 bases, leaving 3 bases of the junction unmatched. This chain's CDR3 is CASSSGQDSNQPQHF. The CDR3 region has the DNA TGTGCCAGCAGCTCCGGACAGGATAGCAATCAGCCCCAGCATTTT.

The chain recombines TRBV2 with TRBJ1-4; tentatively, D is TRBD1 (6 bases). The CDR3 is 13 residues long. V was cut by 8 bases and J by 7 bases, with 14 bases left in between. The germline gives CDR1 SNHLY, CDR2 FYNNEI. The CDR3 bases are TGTGCCAGCCGACCGGTAGGGGGTGAAAAACTGTTTTTT. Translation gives CASRPVGGEKLFF.

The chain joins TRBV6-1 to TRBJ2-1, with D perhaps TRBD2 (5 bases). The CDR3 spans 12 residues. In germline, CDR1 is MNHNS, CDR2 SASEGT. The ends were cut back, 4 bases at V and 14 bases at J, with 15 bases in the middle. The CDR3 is CASSASTSYEFF. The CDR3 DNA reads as TGTGCCAGCAGTGCCTCTACTAGTTACGAGTTCTTC.

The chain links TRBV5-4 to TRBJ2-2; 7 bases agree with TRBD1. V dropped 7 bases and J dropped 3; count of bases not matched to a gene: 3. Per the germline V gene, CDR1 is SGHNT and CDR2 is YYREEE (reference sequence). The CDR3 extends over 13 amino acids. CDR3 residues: CASLTGDTGELFF. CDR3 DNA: TGTGCCAGCCTTACAGGGGACACCGGGGAGCTGTTTTTT.

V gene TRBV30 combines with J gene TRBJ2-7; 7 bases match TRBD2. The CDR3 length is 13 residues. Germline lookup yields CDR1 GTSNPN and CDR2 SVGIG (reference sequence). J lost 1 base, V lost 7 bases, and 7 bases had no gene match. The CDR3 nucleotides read TGTGCCTCGCTTGGGGGGGGGTCCTACGAGCAGTACTTC. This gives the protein CASLGGGSYEQYF.

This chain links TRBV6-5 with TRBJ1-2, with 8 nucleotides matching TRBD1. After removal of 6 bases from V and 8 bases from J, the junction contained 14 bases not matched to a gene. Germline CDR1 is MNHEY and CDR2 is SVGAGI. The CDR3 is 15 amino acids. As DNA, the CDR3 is TGTGCCAGCAGCTCCCAGGGGGCAGGGGGATACGGCTACACCTTC. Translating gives CASSSQGAGGYGYTF.

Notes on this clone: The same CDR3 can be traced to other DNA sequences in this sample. CDR3 DNA: TGCGCCAGCAGCCTGGTGGGGGGCCAAGAGACCCAGTACTTC. Protein product: CASSLVGGQETQYF. This chain connects TRBV5-1 to TRBJ2-5; D possibly corresponds to TRBD2 (6 bases). In germline, CDR1 is SGHRS, CDR2 YFSETQ. Trimming removed 4 bases at V and 1 base at J, with 11 bases between. The CDR3 covers 14 residues.

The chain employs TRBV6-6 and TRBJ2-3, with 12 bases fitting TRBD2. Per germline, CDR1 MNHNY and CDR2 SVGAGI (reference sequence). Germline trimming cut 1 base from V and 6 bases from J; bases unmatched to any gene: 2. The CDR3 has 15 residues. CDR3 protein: CASSYWTSGTDTQYF. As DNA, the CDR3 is TGTGCCAGCAGTTACTGGACTAGCGGGACTGATACGCAGTATTTT.

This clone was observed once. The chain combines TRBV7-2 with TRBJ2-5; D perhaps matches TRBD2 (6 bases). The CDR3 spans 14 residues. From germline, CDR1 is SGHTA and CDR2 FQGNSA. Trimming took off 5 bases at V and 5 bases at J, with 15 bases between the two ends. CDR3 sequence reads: CASSGWNSGETQYF. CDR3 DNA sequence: TGTGCCAGCAGCGGCTGGAACAGCGGGGAGACCCAGTACTTC.

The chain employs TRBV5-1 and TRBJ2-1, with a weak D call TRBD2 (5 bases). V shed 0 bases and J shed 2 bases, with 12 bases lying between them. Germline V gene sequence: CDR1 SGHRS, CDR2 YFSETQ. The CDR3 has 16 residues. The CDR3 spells CASSLGGSGTYNEQFF. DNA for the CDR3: TGCGCCAGCAGCTTGGGTGGGAGCGGAACCTACAATGAGCAGTTCTTC.

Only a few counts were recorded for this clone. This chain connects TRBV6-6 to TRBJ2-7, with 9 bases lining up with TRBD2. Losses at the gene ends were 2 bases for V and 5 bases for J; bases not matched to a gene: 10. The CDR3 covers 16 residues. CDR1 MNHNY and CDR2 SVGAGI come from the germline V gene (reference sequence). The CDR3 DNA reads TGTGCCAGCAGTTACCCCGTAGCGGGAGAGAATGACGAGCAGTACTTC. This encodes CASSYPVAGENDEQYF.

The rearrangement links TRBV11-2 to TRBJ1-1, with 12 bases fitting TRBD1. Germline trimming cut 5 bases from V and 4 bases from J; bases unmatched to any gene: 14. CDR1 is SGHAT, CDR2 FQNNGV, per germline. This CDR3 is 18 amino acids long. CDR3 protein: CASSKFPGQGAVVTEAFF. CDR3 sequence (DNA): TGTGCCAGCAGCAAGTTCCCGGGACAGGGGGCCGTAGTCACTGAAGCTTTCTTT.

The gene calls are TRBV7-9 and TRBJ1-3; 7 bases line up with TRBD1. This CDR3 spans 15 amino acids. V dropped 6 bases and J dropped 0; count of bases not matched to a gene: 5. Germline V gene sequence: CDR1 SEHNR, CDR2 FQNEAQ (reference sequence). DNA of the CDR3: TGTGCCAGCAGTTCACAGGGGTCCTCTGGAAACACCATATATTTT. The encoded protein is CASSSQGSSGNTIYF.

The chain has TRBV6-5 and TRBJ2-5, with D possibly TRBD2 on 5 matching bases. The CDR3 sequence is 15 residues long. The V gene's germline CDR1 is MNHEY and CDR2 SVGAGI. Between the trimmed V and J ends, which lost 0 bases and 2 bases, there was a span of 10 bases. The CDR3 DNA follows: TGTGCCAGCAGTTACTCGTTGGACTCACAAGAGACCCAGTACTTC. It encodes CASSYSLDSQETQYF.